This T cell receptor (beta chain) originates from a study of technical replicates of blood from several donors. TCRdb's table, derived via immunoSEQ multiplex PCR, lists solely in-frame clones and lacks some. Among about 86,000 clones listed, over 95% were seen once. This CDR3 is 15 amino acids long. Losses at the gene ends were 7 bases for V and 3 bases for J; bases not matched to a gene: 11. Looked up from germline, CDR1 is SNHLY and CDR2 is FYNNEI. The TCR originated in a human donor in good health. Sequences were obtained from T cells isolated from PBMCs. This chain connects TRBV2 to TRBJ2-7, with 8 bases identical to TRBD1. CDR3 sequence (DNA): TGTGCCAGCATACTTTCCAGGACAGGGATCTACGAGCAGTACTTC. This gives the protein CASILSRTGIYEQYF.